Listed below are T cell receptor beta chains from one sample, sequenced in a study of memory CD4+ T cells and cytomegalovirus serostatus. This table comes from immunoSEQ multiplex PCR, and its TCRdb copy is limited to in-frame clones, with some not included. The sample includes tens of thousands of clones, 75% to 80% of them seen just once. The sample comprised memory CD4+ T cells from blood. These receptors were taken from an adult in good health and CMV-seronegative. CDR3s include the opening cysteine and the closing phenylalanine or tryptophan. The order of the fields is D gene, V gene, J gene, clone size, CDR3 protein, CDR3 DNA. The D gene is left open where the match is weak. Expanded clones are given a class, and other clones once, few, many or no size at all.

.	TRBV6-1	TRBJ2-7	.	CATGSSYEQYF	TGTGCCACCGGAAGCTCCTACGAGCAGTACTTC
TRBD2	TRBV11-2	TRBJ2-1	.	CASSSTSGIYNEQFF	TGTGCCAGCAGCTCTACTAGCGGGATTTACAATGAGCAGTTCTTC
.	TRBV6-5	TRBJ1-4	.	CASSEQGYNEKLFF	TGTGCCAGCAGTGAACAGGGTTATAATGAAAAACTGTTTTTT
TRBD1	TRBV29-1	TRBJ2-1	.	CSAPGQGVGFNEQFF	TGCAGCGCACCTGGACAGGGGGTTGGTTTCAATGAGCAGTTCTTC
.	TRBV5-6	TRBJ1-1	.	CASSLEMVNTEAFF	TGTGCCAGCAGCTTGGAGATGGTGAACACTGAAGCTTTCTTT
.	TRBV10-1	TRBJ2-5	.	CASSSHGDQETQYF	TGCGCCAGCAGCTCTCATGGAGACCAAGAGACCCAGTACTTC
.	TRBV5-1	TRBJ1-1	few	CASSLDRTTEAFF	TGCGCCAGCAGCTTGGACAGGACCACTGAAGCTTTCTTT
TRBD2	TRBV28	TRBJ2-2	.	CASSLLGLAAWELFF	TGTGCCAGCAGTTTATTGGGACTAGCTGCGTGGGAGCTGTTTTTT
TRBD1	TRBV18	TRBJ1-4	.	CASSPSAGQVEKLFF	TGTGCCAGCTCACCATCAGCGGGACAGGTGGAAAAACTGTTTTTT
.	TRBV28	TRBJ1-3	.	CASSLGTPRISGNTIYF	TGTGCCAGCAGTTTAGGGACACCAAGGATATCTGGAAACACCATATATTTT
.	TRBV6-1	TRBJ1-4	.	CASSSWTANEKLFF	TGTGCCAGCAGTTCTTGGACAGCTAATGAAAAACTGTTTTTT
TRBD1	TRBV2	TRBJ1-1	.	CASRPGGAMNTEAFF	TGTGCCAGCCGACCAGGGGGCGCGATGAACACTGAAGCTTTCTTT
.	TRBV28	TRBJ1-5	.	CASSLNNQPQHF	TGTGCCAGCAGTTTAAATAATCAGCCCCAGCATTTT
.	TRBV19	TRBJ1-5	.	CASSPLVRGDNQPQHF	TGTGCCAGTAGCCCGCTTGTCAGGGGAGACAATCAGCCCCAGCATTTT
.	TRBV10-1	TRBJ1-1	.	CASSLLSSGGEAFF	TGCGCCAGCAGTCTCCTCTCGTCGGGCGGTGAAGCTTTCTTT
TRBD2	TRBV10-3	TRBJ2-1	once	CAISKAGGPANYNEQFF	TGTGCCATCAGTAAAGCGGGAGGGCCGGCCAACTACAATGAGCAGTTCTTC
.	TRBV19	TRBJ2-7	.	CASTKVVYEQYF	TGTGCCAGTACCAAGGTTGTCTACGAGCAGTACTTC
TRBD2	TRBV7-9	TRBJ2-1	.	CASSSTSGSLYEQFF	TGTGCCAGCAGCTCGACTAGCGGGAGTTTATATGAGCAGTTCTTC
.	TRBV28	TRBJ2-1	.	CASSPTGGGYNEQFF	TGTGCCAGCAGCCCAACAGGGGGAGGGTACAATGAGCAGTTCTTC
.	TRBV7-9	TRBJ2-7	few	CASSLGSGRVVEQYF	TGTGCCAGCAGCTTAGGGAGCGGCAGAGTAGTTGAGCAGTACTTC
.	TRBV23-1	TRBJ1-1	.	CASSQSTGGNTEAFF	TGCGCCAGCAGTCAGTCGACAGGTGGCAACACTGAAGCTTTCTTT
TRBD1	TRBV7-2	TRBJ1-2	few	CASTRRGDSYGYTF	TGTGCCAGCACCCGACGAGGGGACAGCTATGGCTACACCTTC
.	TRBV7-6	TRBJ2-2	.	CASSQTSGELFF	TGTGCCAGCAGCCAGACTAGCGGGGAGCTGTTTTTT
.	TRBV6-4	TRBJ2-1	.	CASSDGNRVNEQFF	TGTGCCAGCAGTGACGGGAACAGGGTGAATGAGCAGTTCTTC
TRBD1	TRBV28	TRBJ1-2	.	CASTLQGVLYGYTF	TGTGCCAGCACGCTACAGGGGGTCCTCTATGGCTACACCTTC
.	TRBV28	TRBJ1-2	.	CASSFSGGEYGYTF	TGTGCCAGCAGTTTCAGTGGGGGGGAATATGGCTACACCTTC
.	TRBV14	TRBJ1-1	.	CASSPGPWGAFF	TGTGCCAGCAGCCCGGGCCCATGGGGAGCTTTCTTT
.	TRBV10-1	TRBJ2-7	.	CASPRYEQYF	TGCGCCAGCCCGAGATACGAGCAGTACTTC
TRBD1	TRBV5-1	TRBJ2-3	.	CASSRGQGSTDTQYF	TGCGCCAGCAGTAGGGGACAGGGCAGCACAGATACGCAGTATTTT
.	TRBV27	TRBJ2-3	.	CASSSDRLLTDTQYF	TGTGCCAGCAGTTCGGACAGATTACTCACAGATACGCAGTATTTT
.	TRBV19	TRBJ1-1	.	CASSIEGGTEAFF	TGTGCCAGTAGTATAGAGGGGGGGACTGAAGCTTTCTTT
TRBD1	TRBV4-1	TRBJ1-2	.	CASSLGQAEGYTF	TGCGCCAGCAGCCTCGGACAGGCGGAGGGCTACACCTTC
.	TRBV30	TRBJ1-1	.	CAWRRQNTEAFF	TGTGCCTGGAGGCGACAGAACACTGAAGCTTTCTTT
.	TRBV2	TRBJ2-7	.	CASSEATRKGYEQYF	TGTGCCAGCAGTGAAGCTACGCGGAAGGGCTACGAGCAGTACTTC
TRBD1	TRBV27	TRBJ1-1	.	CASSFQRTGNTEAFF	TGTGCCAGCAGTTTCCAGCGGACAGGGAACACTGAAGCTTTCTTT
.	TRBV7-3	TRBJ1-2	.	CASSPGAQPGGYTF	TGTGCCAGCAGCCCGGGGGCCCAGCCGGGTGGCTACACCTTC
.	TRBV28	TRBJ1-5	.	CASSSTAMRRNQPQHF	TGTGCCAGCAGTTCGACAGCCATGAGGCGCAATCAGCCCCAGCATTTT
.	TRBV7-9	TRBJ1-1	.	CASSQGGGNTEAFF	TGTGCCAGCAGCCAGGGTGGGGGGAACACTGAAGCTTTCTTT
TRBD1	TRBV5-1	TRBJ2-7	.	CASRPQPTGGYEQYF	TGCGCCAGCAGGCCTCAACCGACAGGGGGCTACGAGCAGTACTTC
.	TRBV6-6	TRBJ2-1	.	CASSSKRYNEQFF	TGTGCCAGCAGTTCGAAACGGTACAATGAGCAGTTCTTC
.	TRBV18	TRBJ1-1	once	CATRQEVTEAFF	TGTGCCACCCGACAGGAAGTCACTGAAGCTTTCTTT
TRBD1	TRBV28	TRBJ1-3	.	CASYGQASGNTIYF	TGTGCCAGCTACGGACAGGCCTCTGGAAACACCATATATTTT
.	TRBV7-2	TRBJ1-6	.	CASSPRPNHNSPLHF	TGTGCCAGCAGCCCCCGACCGAACCATAATTCACCCCTCCACTTT
TRBD1	TRBV5-1	TRBJ1-2	.	CASSLGQGGYGYTF	TGCGCCAGCAGCTTGGGACAGGGGGGCTATGGCTACACCTTC
.	TRBV7-2	TRBJ1-5	few	CASSFGGSGQPQHF	TGTGCCAGCAGCTTTGGGGGATCGGGTCAGCCCCAGCATTTT
.	TRBV7-9	TRBJ1-1	once	CASSLDSMSTEAFF	TGTGCCAGCAGCTTAGACAGTATGAGCACTGAAGCTTTCTTT
.	TRBV10-1	TRBJ2-7	.	CASSESNWGDQPYF	TGCGCCAGCAGTGAGTCGAATTGGGGAGACCAACCGTACTTC
.	TRBV6-5	TRBJ1-2	.	CASRTGTPNYGYTF	TGTGCCAGCAGGACCGGGACTCCTAACTATGGCTACACCTTC
.	TRBV9	TRBJ2-7	once	CASSPSSTGMEEQYF	TGTGCCAGCAGCCCCTCCTCTACGGGGATGGAGGAGCAGTACTTC
.	TRBV30	TRBJ1-1	few	CAWSIGRVHLNTEAFF	TGTGCCTGGAGTATCGGCAGGGTACATTTGAACACTGAAGCTTTCTTT
.	TRBV6-4	TRBJ2-1	.	CASSGGVGEQFF	TGTGCCAGCAGTGGAGGGGTTGGTGAGCAGTTCTTC
.	TRBV30	TRBJ1-5	.	CAWTGGGHQPQHF	TGTGCCTGGACGGGAGGAGGGCATCAGCCCCAGCATTTT
TRBD1	TRBV27	TRBJ1-5	.	CASSRGPALRQGAVGNQPQHF	TGTGCCAGCAGTCGAGGGCCGGCACTTCGACAGGGGGCAGTAGGCAATCAGCCCCAGCATTTT
TRBD1	TRBV6-1	TRBJ1-4	.	CASSEEGDRRFF	TGTGCCAGCAGTGAAGAAGGGGACAGAAGGTTTTTT
.	TRBV7-9	TRBJ1-1	few	CASSLEGPGAFF	TGTGCCAGCAGCTTAGAGGGACCAGGAGCTTTCTTT
TRBD1	TRBV12-5	TRBJ1-4	.	CASGGQGLNEKLFF	TGTGCTAGTGGCGGACAGGGGCTTAATGAAAAACTGTTTTTT
.	TRBV25-1	TRBJ1-6	few	CASSESYSPLHF	TGTGCCAGCAGTGAAAGCTATTCACCCCTCCACTTT
.	TRBV2	TRBJ2-5	few	CASSEDARETQYF	TGTGCCAGCAGTGAAGATGCACGGGAGACCCAGTACTTC
.	TRBV30	TRBJ1-2	few	CAWKDGPGYGYTF	TGTGCCTGGAAGGACGGCCCAGGGTATGGCTACACCTTC